Described below is a single TCR beta chain sequence and its context. Source study methods: Estimated nucleated cell counts came from reference gene primer amplification. Sequencing was performed with immunoSEQ multiplex PCR; in TCRdb, only in-frame clones are kept and a portion is missing. V and J calls and clone size are copied from that table; D and trimming were computed from the DNA. The sample carries about 290,000 clones, roughly 91% recorded once. The data originate from a study of blood T cell repertoires in COVID-19. On the study more broadly: In each case, the material was cDNA or gDNA derived from T cells, B-cell-depleted T cells, or PBMCs.

There are 15 residues in the CDR3. Trimming shortened V by 2 bases and J by 8 bases, and 15 bases separated the two germline ends. Per the germline V gene, CDR1 is SEHNR and CDR2 is FQNEAQ (reference sequence). During active infection, Seattle patients enrolled and were then monitored through disease. The TCR was taken from a woman in her thirties with COVID-19, enrolled during active disease. The chain uses TRBV7-9 and TRBJ1-4, with D possibly TRBD1 on 5 matching bases. The sample was peripheral blood. In DNA, the CDR3 is TGTGCCAGCAGCTTATCGTGGGGCATGGGCGAAAAACTGTTTTTT. It specifies CASSLSWGMGEKLFF.